The sequence of this T cell receptor (beta chain) was determined in a study of cytomegalovirus exposure and HLA in healthy donors. In the PCR, 60 Vbeta and 13 Jbeta primers were used. Sequencing was performed with immunoSEQ multiplex PCR; in TCRdb, only in-frame clones are kept and a portion is missing. The table includes 95,000 to 150,000 clones, more than 55% detected once. Germline V gene data show CDR1 as SNHLY and CDR2 as FYNNEI. The CDR3 has 14 residues. V lost 3 bases and J 7 bases, leaving 13 bases between the germline ends. The J gene is TRBJ1-5, the V gene TRBV2; D unresolved. The sequenced sample consisted of PBMCs. The TCR originated in a young man in good health and CMV-seronegative. As DNA, the CDR3 is TGTGCCAGCAGTGACACATTCTTGAGGCAGCCCCAGCATTTT. Translation gives CASSDTFLRQPQHF.